This is a list of T cell receptor beta chains from one sample in a study of shared clonotypes between healthy human individuals. The repertoire was sequenced with immunoSEQ multiplex PCR; TCRdb's copy has only in-frame clones and lacks some. In the table there are about 2.1 million clones, just over 90% of which are singletons. Sequenced input: naive CD8+ T cells from PBMCs. Receptors originate from a man aged 18-30 years in good health. Some clones in this sample may be carry-over from other donors' samples. CDR3s include the opening cysteine and the closing phenylalanine or tryptophan. The D gene is left open where the match is weak. Size is stated for part of the rows, as once, few or many counts, or as a class when the clone is expanded.

j_call clone_size v_call d_call cdr3_nt cdr3_aa
TRBJ2-1 NA TRBV11-2 TRBD2 TGTGCCAGCAGCTTTTGGACTAGCTTAGATCGTTGGTTCAATGAGCAGTTCTTC CASSFWTSLDRWFNEQFF
TRBJ2-7 NA TRBV7-9 TRBD2 TGTGCCAGCAGCCCTGGACTAGCGGGAGCCTACGAGCAGTACTTC CASSPGLAGAYEQYF
TRBJ1-4 NA TRBV19 NA TGTGCCAGTCAGGCCGGGTTATTGGAAAAACTGTTTTTT CASQAGLLEKLFF
TRBJ1-1 NA TRBV5-1 TRBD1 TGCGCCAGCAGCCGGACAGGTCGGGCTGAAGCTTTCTTT CASSRTGRAEAFF
TRBJ1-1 NA TRBV4-3 NA TGCGCCAGCAGCCAAGATAGGGGTCCAAACACTGAAGCTTTCTTT CASSQDRGPNTEAFF
TRBJ2-2 few TRBV27 TRBD2 TGTGCCAGCAGATTAGCGGGAGGGCCAATCGGGGAGCTGTTTTTT CASRLAGGPIGELFF
TRBJ2-7 NA TRBV27 TRBD2 TGTGCCAGCAGTTTAAGCGGGAGCGGCTACGAGCAGTACTTC CASSLSGSGYEQYF
TRBJ1-1 NA TRBV19 NA TGTGCCAGTAGTATCGGCTTCGGGGGAGTACAGACTGAAGCTTTCTTT CASSIGFGGVQTEAFF
TRBJ2-7 NA TRBV19 TRBD1 TGTGCCAGTAGTAACCGGGACAGAGCCTACGAGCAGTACTTC CASSNRDRAYEQYF
TRBJ1-5 NA TRBV6-5 NA TGTGCCAGCAGTTACTCGCCAGAGCCCCAGCATTTT CASSYSPEPQHF
TRBJ1-2 NA TRBV9 NA TGTGCCAGCAGCCCTAGTGGCAGCCGCTATGGCTACACCTTC CASSPSGSRYGYTF
TRBJ2-1 NA TRBV7-9 TRBD1 TGTGCCAGCAGTCCTTACCCGCAGGGGGTCTACAATGAGCAGTTCTTC CASSPYPQGVYNEQFF
TRBJ1-2 NA TRBV15 NA TGTGCCACCAGCAGAGATCCCTGGACAGTACAAGCCTTC CATSRDPWTVQAF